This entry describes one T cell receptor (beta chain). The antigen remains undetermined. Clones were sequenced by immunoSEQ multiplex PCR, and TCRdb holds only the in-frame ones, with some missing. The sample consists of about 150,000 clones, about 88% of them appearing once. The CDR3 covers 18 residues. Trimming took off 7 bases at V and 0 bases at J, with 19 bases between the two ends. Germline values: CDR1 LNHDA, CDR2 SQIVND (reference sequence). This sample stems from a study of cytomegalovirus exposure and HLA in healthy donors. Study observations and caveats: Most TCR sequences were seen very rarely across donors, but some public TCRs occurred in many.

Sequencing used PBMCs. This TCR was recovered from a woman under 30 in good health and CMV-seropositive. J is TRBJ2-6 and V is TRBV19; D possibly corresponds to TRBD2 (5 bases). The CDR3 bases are TGTGCCAGTACCCCGTGGGCGGGTTCCCCCTCTGGGGCCAACGTCCTGACTTTC. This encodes CASTPWAGSPSGANVLTF.